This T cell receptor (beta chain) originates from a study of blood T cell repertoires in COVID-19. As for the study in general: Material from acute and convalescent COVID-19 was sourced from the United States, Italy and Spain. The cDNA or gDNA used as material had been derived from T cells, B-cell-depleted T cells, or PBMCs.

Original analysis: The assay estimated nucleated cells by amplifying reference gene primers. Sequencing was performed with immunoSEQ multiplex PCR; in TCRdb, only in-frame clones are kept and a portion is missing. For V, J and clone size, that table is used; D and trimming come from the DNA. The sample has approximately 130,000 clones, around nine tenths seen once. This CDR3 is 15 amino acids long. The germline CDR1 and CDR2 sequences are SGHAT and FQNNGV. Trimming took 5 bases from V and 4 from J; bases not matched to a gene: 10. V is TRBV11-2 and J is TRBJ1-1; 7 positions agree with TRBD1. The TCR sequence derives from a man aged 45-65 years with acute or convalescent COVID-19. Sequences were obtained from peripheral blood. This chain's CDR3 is CASSRTGQPATEAFF. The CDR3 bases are TGTGCCAGCAGCCGGACGGGACAGCCGGCCACTGAAGCTTTCTTT.